What follows are 19 T cell receptor beta chains derived from one specimen sequenced in a study of shared clonotypes between healthy human individuals (dated by TCRdb to 2020 to 2021). Receptor amplification or capture employed the immunoSEQ multiplex PCR assay. TCRdb obtained this table from immuneACCESS and retained in-frame rearrangements with V and J assigned. These tables miss some clones; where compared with another copy, unresolved V genes account for less than half of the shortfall, and the remainder is unexplained. The sample table contains a few million clones; only one count was recorded for around 94% of them. The ten most abundant clones make up under 0.15% of the sample. Sequences were obtained from naive CD4+ T cells sorted from blood. The cell subset or site label here, explained by the study, means: CD45RA+ positively selected. These receptors were obtained from a man aged 18 to 29 in good health.

J is TRBJ1-3 and V is TRBV7-2; no clear D. This CDR3 spans 14 amino acids. The germline V gene encodes CDR1 SGHTA and CDR2 FQGNSA. V was cut by 1 base and J by 4 bases, with 8 bases left in between. CDR3 nucleotides: TGTGCCAGCAGCTTAGGGAGTCTAGGAAACACCATATATTTT. Protein product: CASSLGSLGNTIYF.

The sample holds a few counts of this clone. The chain carries TRBV27 and TRBJ2-2; TRBD1 matches 9 bases. CDR3 length: 14 amino acids. Germline assignment: CDR1 MNHEY and CDR2 SMNVEV (reference sequence). Unmatched junction bases numbered 3, after V lost 6 bases and J lost 4 bases. CDR3 loop: CASSDRGSTGELFF. The DNA of the CDR3 is TGTGCCAGCAGCGACAGGGGGAGCACCGGGGAGCTGTTTTTT.

Of note for this clone: The same CDR3 is also encoded by other DNA sequences in this sample. The genes are TRBV5-1 and TRBJ2-5; maybe TRBD2 (6 bases). CDR1 is SGHRS and CDR2 is YFSETQ in the germline V gene. The CDR3 is 14 amino acids. V gave up 1 base and J gave up 1 base, with 8 bases separating them. The CDR3 region has the DNA TGCGCCAGCAGCTTGCGTAGCGGCCAAGAGACCCAGTACTTC. As protein: CASSLRSGQETQYF.

The chain employs TRBV30 and TRBJ1-6; unclear D gene. The length of the CDR3 is 12 residues. V was pared by 1 base and J by 12 bases, with 10 bases between. Germline loops: CDR1 GTSNPN, CDR2 SVGIG (reference sequence). The CDR3 region has the DNA TGTGCCTGGAGTGGGCTAGGAGGACCCCTCCACTTT. Its protein is CAWSGLGGPLHF.

With respect to this clone: Additional DNA sequences in this sample encode the identical CDR3. V usage is TRBV18 and J usage is TRBJ2-1; no clear D. The V gene lost 2 bases and the J gene lost 7 bases, with 3 bases spanning the gap. Germline CDR1 is KGHSH and CDR2 is LQKENI. The length of the CDR3 is 11 residues. The CDR3: CASSPENEQFF. As DNA, the CDR3 is TGTGCCAGCTCACCAGAGAATGAGCAGTTCTTC. Based on the CDR3 plus reference TRBV18 and TRBJ2-1, the full variable domain is NAGVMQNPRHLVRRRGQEARLRCSPMKGHSHVYWYRQLPEEGLKFMVYLQKENIIDESGMPKERFSAEFPKEGPSILRIQQVVRGDSAAYFCASSPENEQFFGPGTRLTVL.

The genes are TRBV4-1 and TRBJ1-2, with 8 bases matching TRBD1. V dropped 4 bases and J dropped 4; count of bases not matched to a gene: 5. This CDR3 region has 14 residues. Germline V lookup: CDR1 MGHRA, CDR2 YSYEKL. DNA for the CDR3: TGCGCCAGCAGCCCAACCCAGGGGGCCTATGGCTACACCTTC. Amino acid sequence: CASSPTQGAYGYTF.

The chain links TRBV7-2 to TRBJ1-6, with unresolved D. Germline V CDR1 and CDR2: SGHTA, FQGNSA. V lost 4 bases and J 0 bases, leaving 13 bases between the germline ends. The CDR3 totals 17 residues. CDR3 in amino acids: CASSSDTPSSYNSPLHF. CDR3 nucleotide sequence: TGTGCCAGCAGCTCAGACACCCCGAGCTCCTATAATTCACCCCTCCACTTT.

This chain links TRBV10-3 with TRBJ2-1; D remains unclear. Germline V gene data show CDR1 as ENHRY and CDR2 as SYGVKD. The CDR3 has 12 residues. V was pared by 4 bases and J by 5 bases, with 6 bases between. The chain's CDR3 is CAISGLDNEQFF. CDR3 DNA sequence: TGTGCCATCAGTGGTCTCGACAATGAGCAGTTCTTC.

In the case of this clone: This specimen includes other DNA sequences encoding the same CDR3. The rearrangement links TRBV6-6 to TRBJ2-7; TRBD1 matches 11 bases. The CDR3 spans 15 residues. Germline assignment: CDR1 MNHNY and CDR2 SVGAGI (reference sequence). After removal of 2 bases from V and 4 bases from J, the junction contained 4 bases not matched to a gene. CDR3 DNA: TGTGCCAGCAGTTACCGGGACAGGGGGGGATACGAGCAGTACTTC. It is translated as CASSYRDRGGYEQYF.

The gene calls are TRBV25-1 and TRBJ2-7, with 11 bases identical to TRBD1. The germline gives CDR1 MGHDK, CDR2 SYGVNS. The CDR3 has 16 amino acids. Trimming cost V 5 bases and J 2 bases; bases outside gene matches: 8. The CDR3 region is CASSPRDRGGPYEQYF. The CDR3 nucleotides are TGTGCCAGCAGTCCCCGGGACAGGGGGGGACCCTACGAGCAGTACTTC.

Comments on this clone: The identical CDR3 is also encoded by other nucleotide sequences in the sample. This rearrangement joins TRBV18 to TRBJ2-3; TRBD2 agrees at 15 bases. V trimming: 4 bases; J trimming: 6 bases; junction bases outside the gene matches: 5. The CDR3 extends over 16 amino acids. In germline, CDR1 is KGHSH, CDR2 LQKENI. This chain's CDR3 is CASSLGLAGGTDTQYF. CDR3 in DNA: TGTGCCAGCTCACTCGGACTAGCGGGGGGGACGGATACGCAGTATTTT.

The CDR3: CASSQGGDYNSPLHF. CDR3 bases: TGTGCCAGCAGTCAGGGGGGGGACTATAATTCACCCCTCCACTTT. This chain connects TRBV6-1 to TRBJ1-6; 7 bases are shared with TRBD1. This CDR3 is built from 15 residues. Germline V lookup: CDR1 MNHNS, CDR2 SASEGT. With V trimmed by 5 bases and J by 3 bases, 4 bases remained unmatched.

In this sample, this clone turned up once. V and J are TRBV11-3 and TRBJ2-7; 7 bases match TRBD1. The CDR3 has 14 residues. Germline loops: CDR1 SGHNT, CDR2 YENEEA. J was trimmed by 4 bases and V by 2 bases; bases with no gene match: 5. CDR3 residues: CASSLRTGDYEQYF. The DNA of the CDR3 is TGTGCCAGCAGCTTACGGACAGGTGATTACGAGCAGTACTTC.

This chain links TRBV23-1 with TRBJ1-6; the D gene is possibly TRBD1 (5 bases). TRBV23-1 is recorded as an ORF, its role being uncertain. This CDR3 comprises 15 residues. Trimming took off 10 bases at V and 5 bases at J, with 18 bases between the two ends. This CDR3 reads CAKAKGLWNNSPLHF. The CDR3 DNA follows: TGCGCCAAGGCTAAGGGGCTGTGGAATAATTCACCCCTCCACTTT.

The CDR3 spells CASREDSFPYEQYF. In nucleotides, the CDR3 is TGTGCCAGCAGGGAGGACAGTTTCCCCTACGAGCAGTACTTC. V is TRBV6-5 and J is TRBJ2-7; tentative D call: TRBD1 (6 bases). V was shortened by 6 bases and J by 2 bases, with 14 bases between the two germline ends. Looked up from germline, CDR1 is MNHEY and CDR2 is SVGAGI. The CDR3 runs to 14 residues.

The chain recombines TRBV30 with TRBJ2-5; the match to TRBD2 covers 16 bases. The junction had 5 bases not matched to a gene; V was cut back by 4 bases and J by 3 bases. The CDR3 is 16 amino acids. Per germline, CDR1 GTSNPN and CDR2 SVGIG (reference sequence). The CDR3 nucleotides read TGTGCCTGGAAGGGACTAGCGGGGGGGAGGGAAGAGACCCAGTACTTC. Amino acids: CAWKGLAGGREETQYF.

This chain joins TRBV13 and TRBJ1-6; TRBD1 matches at 9 bases. Germline V CDR1 and CDR2: PRHDT, FYEKMQ (reference sequence). J lost 10 bases, V lost 2 bases, and 9 bases had no gene match. The CDR3 is 16 amino acids. The DNA for the CDR3 is TGTGCCAGCAGCTTATTGGGACAGGGAGTAGGGTCACCCCTCCACTTT. It is translated as CASSLLGQGVGSPLHF.

A note on this clone: Other nucleotide sequences from this sample produce the same CDR3. This chain connects TRBV7-2 to TRBJ2-7; D not certain. The CDR3 length is 11 residues. The germline V gene has CDR1 SGHTA and CDR2 FQGNSA. The V end lost 2 bases, the J end lost 6 bases, and 5 bases lay between the germline ends. CDR3 in DNA: TGTGCCAGCAGCTTAAGGCGCGAGCAGTACTTC. Translation: CASSLRREQYF.

This rearrangement joins TRBV5-1 to TRBJ2-6, with D uncertain. Germline CDR1 is SGHRS and CDR2 is YFSETQ. With 5 bases removed from V and 6 bases from J, the gap between germline ends came to 12 bases. The CDR3 runs 14 residues. This chain's CDR3 is CASRQILLANVLTF. Here the CDR3 DNA reads TGCGCCAGCAGACAGATACTCTTGGCCAACGTCCTGACTTTC.